The T cell receptor beta chain described here comes from a study of T cells in Graves' hyperthyroidism and ophthalmopathy. Study at large: At initial diagnosis, before any treatment had begun, peripheral blood was obtained. Notes on the study in general: Ophthalmopathy and stable hyperthyroidism were separated by a 13 V-J model.

RNA transcripts were the template for amplifying TCR beta CDR3 regions. Researchers ran a first-round RT-PCR on the TCR CDR3 using the HTBI primer set. One entry per CDR3 protein results from TCRdb running MiXCR on the multiplex PCR reads. The sample has roughly 300,000 distinct CDR3 sequences, under 30% seen once. Trimming left V 4 bases short and J 0 bases short, with 10 bases between. CDR3 length equals 14 residues. Germline V gene sequence: CDR1 SQVTM, CDR2 ANQGSEA. The study collected blood at first hyperthyroidism diagnosis, before any ophthalmopathy symptoms arose. The authors obtained PBMCs from 10 ml of fresh peripheral blood. This clonotype was detected only once. Its antigen is unknown.

J is TRBJ2-4 and V is TRBV29-1; D not certain. The sequence was obtained from a man aged 40-49 years with Graves' hyperthyroidism that later progressed to Graves' ophthalmopathy. The sequenced sample consisted of blood. This CDR3 is CSVANSLAKNIQYF. DNA of the CDR3: TGCAGCGTTGCGAATTCGTTAGCCAAAAACATTCAGTACTTC.